The 12 T cell receptor beta chains below all came from one sample that was sequenced in a study of Ad26.COV2.S vaccination and SARS-CoV-2 variants. The treatment here: roughly 19 received Ad26.COV2.S at low or high dose, single or two shots; a few received placebo; per-sample allocation not given. Collection of samples fell on day 63 after the first vaccine or placebo injection. Method: immunoSEQ multiplex PCR; TCRdb's copy keeps in-frame clones and lacks some. This repertoire shows roughly 380,000 clones, 87% found once; its top ten account for approximately 3.6%. Here the sequenced sample was peripheral blood, taken in a trial of Ad26.COV2.S vaccine versus placebo. The receptors were gathered from a person aged 18-60 years who received the Ad26.COV2.S COVID-19 vaccine or a placebo.

This sequence joins TRBV11-3 and TRBJ2-3; 9 bases line up with TRBD1. This CDR3 contains 13 residues. The germline V gene has CDR1 SGHNT and CDR2 YENEEA. Germline trimming cut 5 bases from V and 5 bases from J; bases unmatched to any gene: 2. CDR3 bases: TGTGCCAGCAGCAAGGACAGGGGAGATACGCAGTATTTT. It specifies CASSKDRGDTQYF.

The rearrangement uses TRBV2 and TRBJ1-1, with no clear D. The CDR3 runs to 13 residues. Trimming left V 4 bases short and J 1 base short, with 7 bases between. Germline CDR1 SNHLY, CDR2 FYNNEI. CDR3 residues: CASSVRRNTEAFF. For the CDR3, the DNA is TGTGCCAGCAGTGTAAGAAGGAACACTGAAGCTTTCTTT.

The rearrangement uses TRBV9 and TRBJ2-3, with TRBD1 matching 8 bases. Germline values: CDR1 SGDLS, CDR2 YYNGEE. The J segment lost 5 bases and the V segment lost 3 bases, leaving 5 bases of the junction unmatched. CDR3 size: 14 residues. CDR3 bases: TGTGCCAGCAGCGGACCAGGGGGCATAGATACGCAGTATTTT. It encodes CASSGPGGIDTQYF.

The genes are TRBV19 and TRBJ1-2; TRBD1 matches at 10 bases. The CDR3 sequence is 14 residues long. Germline trimming cut 6 bases from V and 5 bases from J; bases unmatched to any gene: 6. Germline loops: CDR1 LNHDA, CDR2 SQIVND (reference sequence). Here the CDR3 DNA reads TGTGCCAGTAGCTCGGGACAGGGGAGTTATGGCTACACCTTC. Residues: CASSSGQGSYGYTF.

This clone was picked up a small number of times. The rearrangement links TRBV27 to TRBJ1-1, with D unresolved. Germline CDR1 MNHEY, CDR2 SMNVEV (reference sequence). V was trimmed by 4 bases and J by 0 bases, leaving 15 bases between them. This CDR3 region has 16 residues. The CDR3 DNA reads TGTGCCAGCAGTTCCGGTCTGACGTCCATGAACACTGAAGCTTTCTTT. It yields the protein CASSSGLTSMNTEAFF.

The chain combines TRBV30 with TRBJ1-5, with D possibly TRBD1 on 5 matching bases. V lost 0 bases to trimming and J lost 6 bases, with 12 bases between them. CDR3 length equals 14 residues. Germline-derived CDR1 and CDR2 are GTSNPN and SVGIG (reference sequence). In DNA, the CDR3 is TGTGCCTGGAGTGTAGTCGGGGGTGGTCAGCCCCAGCATTTT. It translates to CAWSVVGGGQPQHF.

Only a few counts were recorded for this clone. V and J are TRBV18 and TRBJ1-5; 7 positions agree with TRBD1. The CDR3 length is 16 residues. Germline lookup yields CDR1 KGHSH and CDR2 LQKENI. V was clipped by 6 bases and J by 2 bases; unmatched bases: 10. CDR3 loop: CASSLRQGRGNQPQHF. Here the CDR3 DNA reads TGTGCCAGCTCCCTACGACAGGGACGGGGCAATCAGCCCCAGCATTTT.

This rearrangement joins TRBV6-4 to TRBJ2-1, with TRBD1 matching 8 bases. The germline V gene has CDR1 MRHNA and CDR2 SNTAGT. V dropped 4 bases and J dropped 4; count of bases not matched to a gene: 6. The CDR3 consists of 15 residues. CDR3 sequence (DNA): TGTGCCAGCAGTGTTGGGACAGGAGGGTACAATGAGCAGTTCTTC. This translates into CASSVGTGGYNEQFF.

This clone was seen only a few times. J is TRBJ1-1 and V is TRBV7-9; D might be TRBD1 (5 bases). This CDR3 contains 15 residues. The germline V and J ends were trimmed by 0 bases and 7 bases, with 15 bases remaining between them. Looked up from germline, CDR1 is SEHNR and CDR2 is FQNEAQ (reference sequence). Here the CDR3 reads CASSLATNGAGEAFF. In nucleotides, the CDR3 is TGTGCCAGCAGCTTAGCGACGAACGGGGCTGGTGAAGCTTTCTTT.

The V call is TRBV18, the J call TRBJ2-4; D uncertain. Per germline, CDR1 KGHSH and CDR2 LQKENI. This CDR3 comprises 17 residues. V was clipped by 2 bases and J by 1 base, with 15 bases between them. The CDR3 bases are TGTGCCAGCTCACCAGTTGTTTTCGGCAGCGCCAAAAACATTCAGTACTTC. Amino acids: CASSPVVFGSAKNIQYF.

The chain is built from TRBV2 and TRBJ2-1, with 8 bases that match TRBD1. The CDR3 spans 14 residues. Trimming removed 5 bases from V and 8 bases from J; junction bases left unmatched: 8. Germline V gives CDR1 SNHLY, CDR2 FYNNEI. The CDR3: CASSQDRGMDEQFF. The CDR3 region has the DNA TGTGCCAGCAGTCAAGACAGGGGAATGGATGAGCAGTTCTTC.

The rearrangement uses TRBV27 and TRBJ1-2, with 8 nucleotides matching TRBD1. Germline V gene lookup returns CDR1 MNHEY and CDR2 SMNVEV (reference sequence). This CDR3 region has 14 residues. With 3 bases clipped from V and 6 bases from J, the junction kept 6 bases outside the gene matches. The CDR3 here is CASSFGQGTNGYTF. The DNA of the CDR3 is TGTGCCAGCAGTTTTGGACAGGGTACGAATGGCTACACCTTC.